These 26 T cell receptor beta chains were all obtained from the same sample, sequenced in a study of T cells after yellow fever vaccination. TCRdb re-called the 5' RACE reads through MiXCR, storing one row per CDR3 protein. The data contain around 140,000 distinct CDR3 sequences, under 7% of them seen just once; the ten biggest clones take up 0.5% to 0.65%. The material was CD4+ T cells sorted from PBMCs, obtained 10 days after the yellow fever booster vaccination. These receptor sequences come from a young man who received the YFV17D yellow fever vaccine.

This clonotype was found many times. In DNA, the CDR3 is TGTGCCACCAGCAGAGAGGGGTTACCGGGACAAAGGTACGAGCAGTACTTC. It translates to CATSREGLPGQRYEQYF. The chain has TRBV15 and TRBJ2-7; a possible D gene is TRBD1 (6 bases). CDR1 is LNHNV and CDR2 is YYDKDF in the germline V gene (reference sequence). The CDR3 contains 17 residues. V dropped 0 bases and J dropped 4 bases, with 19 bases sitting between them.

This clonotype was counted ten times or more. The CDR3 DNA follows: TGCGCCAGCAGCCAAGATGTACAGGGCGGAAACACCATATATTTT. This sequence encodes CASSQDVQGGNTIYF. The V call is TRBV4-3, the J call TRBJ1-3; TRBD1 is a possible D gene (6 bases). The CDR3 covers 15 residues. Trimming cost V 0 bases and J 4 bases, with 10 bases left between them. CDR1 is LGHNA and CDR2 is YSLEER in the germline V gene.

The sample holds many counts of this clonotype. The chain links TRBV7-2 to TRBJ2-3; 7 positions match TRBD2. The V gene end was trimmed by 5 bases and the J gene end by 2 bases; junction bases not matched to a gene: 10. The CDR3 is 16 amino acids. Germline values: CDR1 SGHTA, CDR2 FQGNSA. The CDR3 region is CASSQGPSGLTDTQYF. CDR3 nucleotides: TGTGCCAGCAGCCAAGGGCCTAGCGGACTCACAGATACGCAGTATTTT.

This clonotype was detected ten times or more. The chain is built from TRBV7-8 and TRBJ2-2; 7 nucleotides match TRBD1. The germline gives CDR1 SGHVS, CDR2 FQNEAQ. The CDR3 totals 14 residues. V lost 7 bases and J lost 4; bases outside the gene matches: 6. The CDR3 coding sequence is TGTGCCAGCACCGGACAGGCTATCACCGGGGAGCTGTTTTTT. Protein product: CASTGQAITGELFF.

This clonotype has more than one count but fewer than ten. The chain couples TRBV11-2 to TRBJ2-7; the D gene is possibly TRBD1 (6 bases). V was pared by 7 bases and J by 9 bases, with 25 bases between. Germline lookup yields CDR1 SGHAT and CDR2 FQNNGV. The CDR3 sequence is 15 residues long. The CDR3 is CASTHRGQSLVRQYF. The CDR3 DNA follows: TGTGCCAGCACTCACCGAGGACAGTCGTTGGTGCGGCAGTACTTC.

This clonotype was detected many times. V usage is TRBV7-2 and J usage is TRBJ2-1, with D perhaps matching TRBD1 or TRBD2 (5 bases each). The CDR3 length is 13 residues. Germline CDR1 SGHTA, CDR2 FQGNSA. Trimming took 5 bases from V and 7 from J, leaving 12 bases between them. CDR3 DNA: TGTGCCAGCAGCCTGGGGGTAGTAAATGAGCAGTTCTTC. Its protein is CASSLGVVNEQFF.

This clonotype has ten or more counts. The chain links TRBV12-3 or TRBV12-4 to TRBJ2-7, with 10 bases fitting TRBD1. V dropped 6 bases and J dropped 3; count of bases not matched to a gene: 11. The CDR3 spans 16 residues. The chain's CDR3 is CASSPRTGTGVYEQYF. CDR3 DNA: TGTGCCAGCAGCCCAAGGACCGGGACAGGGGTCTACGAGCAGTACTTC.

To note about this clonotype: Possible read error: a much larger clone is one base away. The CDR3 region has the DNA TGTGCCTTCAGTGGGACAGATACGCAGTATTTT. It translates to CAFSGTDTQYF. The chain has TRBV10-3 and TRBJ2-3; D unresolved. Germline V CDR1 and CDR2: ENHRY, SYGVKD. The CDR3 extends over 11 amino acids.

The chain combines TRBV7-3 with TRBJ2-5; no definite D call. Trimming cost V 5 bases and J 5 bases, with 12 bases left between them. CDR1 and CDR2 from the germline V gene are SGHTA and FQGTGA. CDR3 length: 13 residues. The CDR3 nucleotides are TGTGCCAGCAGCCCCGCCCCCGGCGAGACCCAGTACTTC. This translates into CASSPAPGETQYF.

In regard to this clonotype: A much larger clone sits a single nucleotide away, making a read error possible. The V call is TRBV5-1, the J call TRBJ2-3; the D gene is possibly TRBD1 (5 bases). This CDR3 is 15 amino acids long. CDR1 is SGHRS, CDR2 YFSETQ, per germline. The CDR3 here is CPSSPWGSSTDTQYF. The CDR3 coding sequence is TGCCCCAGCAGCCCGTGGGGCAGTTCTACAGATACGCAGTATTTT.

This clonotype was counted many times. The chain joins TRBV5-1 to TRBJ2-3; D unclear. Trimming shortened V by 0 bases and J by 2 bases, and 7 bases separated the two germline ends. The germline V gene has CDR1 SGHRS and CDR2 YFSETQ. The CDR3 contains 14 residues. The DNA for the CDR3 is TGCGCCAGCAGCTTGGAGTTTAACACAGATACGCAGTATTTT. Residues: CASSLEFNTDTQYF. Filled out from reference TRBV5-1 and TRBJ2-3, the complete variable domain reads KAGVTQTPRYLIKTRGQQVTLSCSPISGHRSVSWYQQTPGQGLQFLFEYFSETQRNKGNFPGRFSGRQFSNSRSEMNVSTLELGDSALYLCASSLEFNTDTQYFGPGTRLTVL.

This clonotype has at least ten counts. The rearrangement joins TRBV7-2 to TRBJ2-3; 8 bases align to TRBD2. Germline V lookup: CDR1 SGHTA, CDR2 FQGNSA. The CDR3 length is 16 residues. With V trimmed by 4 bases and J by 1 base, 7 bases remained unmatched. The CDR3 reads CASSSYSGVGTDTQYF. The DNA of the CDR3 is TGTGCCAGCAGCTCGTATAGCGGGGTGGGCACAGATACGCAGTATTTT.

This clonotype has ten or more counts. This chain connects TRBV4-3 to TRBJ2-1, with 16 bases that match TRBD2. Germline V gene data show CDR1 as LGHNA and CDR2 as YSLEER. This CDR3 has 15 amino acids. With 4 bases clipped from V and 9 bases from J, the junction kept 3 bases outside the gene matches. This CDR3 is CASSRGTSGRGEQFF. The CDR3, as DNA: TGCGCCAGCAGCCGCGGGACTAGCGGGAGGGGTGAGCAGTTCTTC.

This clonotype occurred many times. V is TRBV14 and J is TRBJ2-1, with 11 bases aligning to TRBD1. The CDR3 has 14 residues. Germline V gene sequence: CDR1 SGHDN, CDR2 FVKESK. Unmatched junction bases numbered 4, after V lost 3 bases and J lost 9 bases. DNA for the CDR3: TGTGCCAGCAGCCACGGGACAGGGGGGATTGAGCAGTTCTTC. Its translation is CASSHGTGGIEQFF.

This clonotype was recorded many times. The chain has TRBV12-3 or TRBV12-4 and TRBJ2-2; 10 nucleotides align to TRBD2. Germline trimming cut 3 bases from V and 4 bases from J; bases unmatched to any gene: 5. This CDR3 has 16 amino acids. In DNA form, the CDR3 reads TGTGCCAGCAGTTTGGGACTAGCGATCCTCACCGGGGAGCTGTTTTTT. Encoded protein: CASSLGLAILTGELFF.

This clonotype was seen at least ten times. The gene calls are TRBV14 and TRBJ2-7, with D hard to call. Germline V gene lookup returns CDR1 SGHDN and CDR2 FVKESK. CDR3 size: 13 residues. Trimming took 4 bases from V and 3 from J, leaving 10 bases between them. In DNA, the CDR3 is TGTGCCAGCAGCCTTAACCCTAACTACGAGCAGTACTTC. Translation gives CASSLNPNYEQYF.

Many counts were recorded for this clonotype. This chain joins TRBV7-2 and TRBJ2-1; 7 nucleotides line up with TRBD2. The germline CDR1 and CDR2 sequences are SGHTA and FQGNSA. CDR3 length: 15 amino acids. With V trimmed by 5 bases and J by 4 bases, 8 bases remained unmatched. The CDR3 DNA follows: TGTGCCAGCAGCGACACTAGCGCCAGTTACAATGAGCAGTTCTTC. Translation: CASSDTSASYNEQFF.

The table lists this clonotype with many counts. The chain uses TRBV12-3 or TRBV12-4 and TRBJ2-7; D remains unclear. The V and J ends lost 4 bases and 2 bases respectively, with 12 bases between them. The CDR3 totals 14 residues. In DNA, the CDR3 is TGTGCCAGCAGTTCCAGTGCAGTGCCCTACGAGCAGTACTTC. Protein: CASSSSAVPYEQYF.

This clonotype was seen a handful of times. CDR3 coding DNA: TGTGCCAGCAGCACTATCCGGGATACTATCTCGTATTTT. This sequence encodes CASSTIRDTISYF. This chain links TRBV7-2 with TRBJ2-3, with D perhaps matching TRBD2 (5 bases). The CDR3 extends over 13 amino acids. V was shortened by 5 bases and J by 14 bases, with 20 bases between the two germline ends. Per the germline V gene, CDR1 is SGHTA and CDR2 is FQGNSA.

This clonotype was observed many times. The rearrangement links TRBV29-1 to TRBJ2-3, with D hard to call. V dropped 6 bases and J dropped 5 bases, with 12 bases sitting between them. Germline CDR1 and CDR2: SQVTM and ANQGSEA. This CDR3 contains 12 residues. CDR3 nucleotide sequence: TGCAGCGTCGAACTGTCGCTAGATACGCAGTATTTT. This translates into CSVELSLDTQYF.

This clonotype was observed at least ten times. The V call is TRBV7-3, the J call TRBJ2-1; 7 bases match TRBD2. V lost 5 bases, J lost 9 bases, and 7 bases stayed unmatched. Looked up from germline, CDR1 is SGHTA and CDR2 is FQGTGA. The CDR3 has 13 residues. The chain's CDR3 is CASSQRDGGEQFF. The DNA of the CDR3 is TGTGCCAGCAGCCAGCGGGATGGCGGTGAGCAGTTCTTC.

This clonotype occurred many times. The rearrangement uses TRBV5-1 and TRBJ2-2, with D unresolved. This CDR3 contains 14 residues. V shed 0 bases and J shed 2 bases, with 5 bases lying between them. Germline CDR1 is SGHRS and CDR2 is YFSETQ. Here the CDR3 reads CASSLEPNTGELFF. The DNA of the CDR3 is TGCGCCAGCAGCTTGGAGCCTAACACCGGGGAGCTGTTTTTT.

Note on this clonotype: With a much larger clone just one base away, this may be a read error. The CDR3 reads CASSPWGPMVDIQYF. Written as DNA, the CDR3 is TGTGCCAGCAGCCCCTGGGGGCCAATGGTGGACATTCAGTACTTC. The chain employs TRBV7-9 and TRBJ2-4; a weak D match, TRBD1 (6 bases). Deletions cut 5 bases from V and 8 bases from J, with 19 bases between. This CDR3 is 15 amino acids long. From germline, CDR1 is SEHNR and CDR2 FQNEAQ (reference sequence).

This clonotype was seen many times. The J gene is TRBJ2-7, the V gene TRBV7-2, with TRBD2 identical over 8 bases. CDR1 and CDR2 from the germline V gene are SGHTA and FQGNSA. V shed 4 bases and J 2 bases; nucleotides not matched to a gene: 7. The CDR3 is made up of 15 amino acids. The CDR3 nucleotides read TGTGCCAGCAGCTCCGTCAGCGGGAGTCCCTACGAGCAGTACTTC. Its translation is CASSSVSGSPYEQYF.

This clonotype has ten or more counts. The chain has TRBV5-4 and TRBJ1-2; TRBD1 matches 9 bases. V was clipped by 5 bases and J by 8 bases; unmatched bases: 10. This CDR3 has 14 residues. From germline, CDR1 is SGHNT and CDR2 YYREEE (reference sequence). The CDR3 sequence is CASRPQTGGGGYTF. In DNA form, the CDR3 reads TGTGCCAGCAGACCACAGACAGGGGGTGGGGGCTACACCTTC.

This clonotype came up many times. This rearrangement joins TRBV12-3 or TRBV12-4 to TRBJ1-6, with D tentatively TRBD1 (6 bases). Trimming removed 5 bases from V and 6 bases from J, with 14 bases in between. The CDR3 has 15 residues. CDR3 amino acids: CASSPETGINSPLHF. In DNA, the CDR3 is TGTGCCAGCAGTCCGGAGACAGGAATTAATTCACCCCTCCACTTT.